This TCR beta chain was sequenced in a study of T cells of healthy individuals. Each CDR3 protein is one row after TCRdb ran MiXCR on the 5' RACE reads. The sample includes 40,000 to 65,000 distinct CDR3 sequences, under 15% of them seen just once. The ends were cut back, 0 bases at V and 5 bases at J, with 4 bases in the middle. This CDR3 region has 13 residues. Germline values: CDR1 MRHNA, CDR2 SNTAGT. The origin of this receptor is a human donor in good health. J is TRBJ2-2 and V is TRBV6-4; D uncertain. The DNA of the CDR3 is TGTGCCAGCAGTGACTCTGAGACCGGGGAGCTGTTTTTT. Its protein product is CASSDSETGELFF.